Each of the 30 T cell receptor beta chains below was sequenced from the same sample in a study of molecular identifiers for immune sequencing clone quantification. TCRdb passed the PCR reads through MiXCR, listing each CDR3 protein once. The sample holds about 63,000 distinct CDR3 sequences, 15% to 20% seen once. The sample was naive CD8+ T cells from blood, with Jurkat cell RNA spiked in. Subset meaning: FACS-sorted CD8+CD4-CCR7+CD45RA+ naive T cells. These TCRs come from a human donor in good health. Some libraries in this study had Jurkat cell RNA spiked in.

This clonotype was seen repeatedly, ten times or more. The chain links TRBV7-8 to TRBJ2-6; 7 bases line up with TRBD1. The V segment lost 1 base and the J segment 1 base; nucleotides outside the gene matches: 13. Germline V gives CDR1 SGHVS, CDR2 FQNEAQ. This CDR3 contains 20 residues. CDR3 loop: CASSLDMRRQGESGANVLTF. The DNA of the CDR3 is TGTGCCAGCAGCTTAGATATGAGGAGACAGGGAGAATCTGGGGCCAACGTCCTGACTTTC.

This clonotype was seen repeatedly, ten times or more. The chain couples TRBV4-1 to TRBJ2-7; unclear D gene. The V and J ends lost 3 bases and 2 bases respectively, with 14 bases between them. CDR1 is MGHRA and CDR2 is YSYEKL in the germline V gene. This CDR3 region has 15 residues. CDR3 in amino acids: CASSHRLADAYEQYF. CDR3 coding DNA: TGCGCCAGCAGCCACCGACTTGCGGACGCCTACGAGCAGTACTTC.

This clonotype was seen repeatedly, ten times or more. CDR3 amino acids: CASSVADGTGAYEQYF. CDR3 in DNA: TGTGCCAGCAGCGTAGCTGACGGGACGGGTGCCTACGAGCAGTACTTC. The gene calls are TRBV9 and TRBJ2-7; either TRBD1 or TRBD2 may fit D (5 bases each). Germline CDR1 reads SGDLS; CDR2 reads YYNGEE. Trimming removed 0 bases from V and 2 bases from J, with 15 bases in between. The CDR3 loop spans 16 amino acids.

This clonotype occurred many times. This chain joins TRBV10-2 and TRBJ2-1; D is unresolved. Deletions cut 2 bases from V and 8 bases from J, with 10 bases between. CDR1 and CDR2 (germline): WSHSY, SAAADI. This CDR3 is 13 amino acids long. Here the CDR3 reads CASSEILGYEQFF. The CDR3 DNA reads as TGCGCCAGCAGTGAGATTCTGGGGTATGAGCAGTTCTTC.

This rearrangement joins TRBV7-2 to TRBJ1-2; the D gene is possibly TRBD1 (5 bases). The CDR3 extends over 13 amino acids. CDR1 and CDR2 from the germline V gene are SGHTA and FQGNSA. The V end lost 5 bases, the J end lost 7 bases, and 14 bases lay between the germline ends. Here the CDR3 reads CASSPHTQGGYTF. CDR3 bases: TGTGCCAGCAGCCCACACACTCAGGGTGGCTACACCTTC.

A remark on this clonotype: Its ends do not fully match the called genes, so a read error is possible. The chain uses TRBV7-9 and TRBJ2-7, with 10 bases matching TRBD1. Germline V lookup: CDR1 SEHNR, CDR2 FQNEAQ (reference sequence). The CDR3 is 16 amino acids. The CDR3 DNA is TGTGCCAGCAGACACCCAGGTGGGACAGGGGTCTACGAGCAGCACTTC. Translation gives CASRHPGGTGVYEQHF.

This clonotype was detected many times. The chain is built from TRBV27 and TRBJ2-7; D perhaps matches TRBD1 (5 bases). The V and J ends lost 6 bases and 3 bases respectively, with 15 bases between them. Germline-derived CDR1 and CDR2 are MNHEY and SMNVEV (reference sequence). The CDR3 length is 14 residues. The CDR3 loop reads CASSPIGALYEQYF. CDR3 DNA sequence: TGTGCCAGCAGCCCAATTGGGGCGCTCTACGAGCAGTACTTC.

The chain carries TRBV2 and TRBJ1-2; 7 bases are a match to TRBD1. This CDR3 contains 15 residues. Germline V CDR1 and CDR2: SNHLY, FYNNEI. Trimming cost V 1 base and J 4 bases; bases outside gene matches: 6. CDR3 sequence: CASSEGSGGFYGYTF. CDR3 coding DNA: TGTGCCAGCAGTGAAGGGTCAGGGGGTTTCTATGGCTACACCTTC.

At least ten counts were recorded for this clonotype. The CDR3 sequence is CSARDRGDSNQPQHF. The CDR3 nucleotides read TGCAGTGCTAGAGATCGCGGGGATAGCAATCAGCCCCAGCATTTT. This sequence joins TRBV20-1 and TRBJ1-5; D unresolved. V was cut by 0 bases and J by 0 bases, with 9 bases left in between. CDR3 size: 15 residues. Looked up from germline, CDR1 is DFQATT and CDR2 is SNEGSKA (reference sequence).

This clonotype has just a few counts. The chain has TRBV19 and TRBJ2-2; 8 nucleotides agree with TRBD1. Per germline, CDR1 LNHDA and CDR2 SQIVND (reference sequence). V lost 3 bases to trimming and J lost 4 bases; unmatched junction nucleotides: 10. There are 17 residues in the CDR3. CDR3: CASSISSAGGITGELFF. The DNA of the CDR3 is TGTGCCAGTAGTATCAGTAGTGCAGGGGGCATCACCGGGGAGCTGTTTTTT. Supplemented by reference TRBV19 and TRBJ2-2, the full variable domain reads DGGITQSPKYLFRKEGQNVTLSCEQNLNHDAMYWYRQDPGQGLRLIYYSQIVNDFQKGDIAEGYSVSREKKESFPLTVTSAQKNPTAFYLCASSISSAGGITGELFFGEGSRLTVL.

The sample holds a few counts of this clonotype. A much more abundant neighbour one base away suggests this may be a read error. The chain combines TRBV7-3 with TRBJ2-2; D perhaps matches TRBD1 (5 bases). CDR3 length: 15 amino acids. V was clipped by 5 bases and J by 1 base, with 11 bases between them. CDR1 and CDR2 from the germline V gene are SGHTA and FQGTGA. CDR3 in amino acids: CASSLNDRNTGELFF. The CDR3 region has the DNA TGTGCCAGCAGCCTTAACGACAGGAACACCGGGGAGCTGTTTTTT.

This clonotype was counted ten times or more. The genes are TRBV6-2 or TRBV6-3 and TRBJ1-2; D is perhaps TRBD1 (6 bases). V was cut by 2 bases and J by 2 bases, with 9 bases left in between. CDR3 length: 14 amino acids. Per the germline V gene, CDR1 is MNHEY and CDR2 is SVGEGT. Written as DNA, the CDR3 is TGTGCCAGCAGTTACGGACAGCTAAACTATGGCTACACCTTC. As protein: CASSYGQLNYGYTF.

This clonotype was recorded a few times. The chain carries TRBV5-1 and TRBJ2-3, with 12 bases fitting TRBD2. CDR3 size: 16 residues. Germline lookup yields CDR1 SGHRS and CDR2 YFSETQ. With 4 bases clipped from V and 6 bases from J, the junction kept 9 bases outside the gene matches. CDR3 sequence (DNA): TGCGCCAGCAGCATACGACTAGCGGGAGATGTGGATACGCAGTATTTT. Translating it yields CASSIRLAGDVDTQYF.

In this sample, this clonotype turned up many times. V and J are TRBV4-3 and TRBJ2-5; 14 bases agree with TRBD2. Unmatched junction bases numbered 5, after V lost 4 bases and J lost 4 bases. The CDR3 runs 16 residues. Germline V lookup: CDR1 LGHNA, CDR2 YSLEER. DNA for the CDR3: TGCGCCAGCAGCCTTGGGACTAGCGGGAGTAGAGAGACCCAGTACTTC. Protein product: CASSLGTSGSRETQYF.

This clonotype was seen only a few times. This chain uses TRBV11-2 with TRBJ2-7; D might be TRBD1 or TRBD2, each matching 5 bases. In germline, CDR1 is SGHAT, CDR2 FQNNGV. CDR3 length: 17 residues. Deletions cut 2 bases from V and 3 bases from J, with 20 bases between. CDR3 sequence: CASSLTVGVRLFYEQYF. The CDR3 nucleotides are TGTGCCAGCAGCTTAACGGTGGGGGTGAGGCTTTTCTACGAGCAGTACTTC.

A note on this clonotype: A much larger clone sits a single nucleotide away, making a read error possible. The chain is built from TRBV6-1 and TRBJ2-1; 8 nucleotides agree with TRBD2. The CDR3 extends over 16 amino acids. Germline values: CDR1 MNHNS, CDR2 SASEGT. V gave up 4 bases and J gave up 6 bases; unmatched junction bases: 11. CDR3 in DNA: TGTGCCAGCAGTGGAGATATTAGCGGGGAATCCAATGAGCAGTTCTTC. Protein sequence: CASSGDISGESNEQFF.

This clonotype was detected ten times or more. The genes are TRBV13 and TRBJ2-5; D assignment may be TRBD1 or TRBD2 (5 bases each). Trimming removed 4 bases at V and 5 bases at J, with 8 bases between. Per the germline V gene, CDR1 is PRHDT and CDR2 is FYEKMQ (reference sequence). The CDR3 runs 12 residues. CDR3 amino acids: CASSWGLETQYF. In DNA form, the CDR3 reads TGTGCCAGCAGCTGGGGGTTGGAGACCCAGTACTTC.

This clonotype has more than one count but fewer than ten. CDR3 protein: CASSTLLGQDTIYF. DNA for the CDR3: TGTGCCAGCAGCACCCTCTTGGGACAGGACACCATATATTTT. The rearrangement uses TRBV12-3 or TRBV12-4 and TRBJ1-3; TRBD1 matches 8 bases. After removal of 6 bases from V and 8 bases from J, the junction contained 9 bases not matched to a gene. The CDR3 is 14 residues long.

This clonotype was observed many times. The CDR3 nucleotides are TGTGCCAGCAGTTACGGACTAGCGGGAAGCCACGAGCAGTACTTC. It is translated as CASSYGLAGSHEQYF. V usage is TRBV6-2 or TRBV6-3 and J usage is TRBJ2-7; 12 bases agree with TRBD2. Unmatched junction bases numbered 4, after V lost 2 bases and J lost 5 bases. The CDR3 is made up of 15 amino acids. CDR1 MNHEY and CDR2 SVGEGT come from the germline V gene.

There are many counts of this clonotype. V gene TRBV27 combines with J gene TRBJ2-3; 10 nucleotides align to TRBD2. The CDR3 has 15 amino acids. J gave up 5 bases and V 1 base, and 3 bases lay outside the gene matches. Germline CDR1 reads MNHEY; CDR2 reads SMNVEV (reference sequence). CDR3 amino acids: CASSLYVAGGDTQYF. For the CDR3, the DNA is TGTGCCAGCAGTTTATATGTAGCGGGAGGAGATACGCAGTATTTT.

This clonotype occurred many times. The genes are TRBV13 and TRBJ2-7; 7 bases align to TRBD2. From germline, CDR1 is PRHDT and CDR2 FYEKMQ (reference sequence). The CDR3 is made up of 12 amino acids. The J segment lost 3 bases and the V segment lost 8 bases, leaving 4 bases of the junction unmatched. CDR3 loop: CASGLADYEQYF. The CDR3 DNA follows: TGTGCCAGCGGCCTAGCGGACTACGAGCAGTACTTC.

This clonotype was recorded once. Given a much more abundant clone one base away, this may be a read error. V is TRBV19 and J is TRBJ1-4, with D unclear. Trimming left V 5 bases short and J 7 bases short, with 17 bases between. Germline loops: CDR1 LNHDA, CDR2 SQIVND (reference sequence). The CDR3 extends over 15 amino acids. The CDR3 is CASSSVDGPSEKLFF. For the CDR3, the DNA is TGTGCCAGTAGTTCTGTCGACGGACCAAGTGAAAAACTGTTTTTT.

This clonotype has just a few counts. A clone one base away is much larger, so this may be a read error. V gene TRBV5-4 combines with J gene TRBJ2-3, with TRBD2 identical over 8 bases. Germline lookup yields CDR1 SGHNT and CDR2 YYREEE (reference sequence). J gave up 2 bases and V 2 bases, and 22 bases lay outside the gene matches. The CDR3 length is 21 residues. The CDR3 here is CASSLPAGDGGRRDHTDTQYF. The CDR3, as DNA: TGTGCCAGCAGCTTACCGGCGGGGGATGGCGGGAGGCGAGATCACACAGATACGCAGTATTTT.

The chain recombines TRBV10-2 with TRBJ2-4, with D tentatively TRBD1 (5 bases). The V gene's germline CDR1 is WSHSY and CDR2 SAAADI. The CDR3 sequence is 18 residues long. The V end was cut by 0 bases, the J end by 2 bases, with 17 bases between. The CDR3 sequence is CASSESPGWMVTKNIQYF. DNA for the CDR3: TGCGCCAGCAGTGAGTCGCCAGGGTGGATGGTGACCAAAAACATTCAGTACTTC.

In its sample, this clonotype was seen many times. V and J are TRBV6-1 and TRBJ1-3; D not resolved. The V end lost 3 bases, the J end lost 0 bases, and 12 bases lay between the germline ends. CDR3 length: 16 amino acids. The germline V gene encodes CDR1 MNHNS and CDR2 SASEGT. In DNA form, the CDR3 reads TGTGCCAGCAGTGATCGGCCCGACAACTCTGGAAACACCATATATTTT. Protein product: CASSDRPDNSGNTIYF.

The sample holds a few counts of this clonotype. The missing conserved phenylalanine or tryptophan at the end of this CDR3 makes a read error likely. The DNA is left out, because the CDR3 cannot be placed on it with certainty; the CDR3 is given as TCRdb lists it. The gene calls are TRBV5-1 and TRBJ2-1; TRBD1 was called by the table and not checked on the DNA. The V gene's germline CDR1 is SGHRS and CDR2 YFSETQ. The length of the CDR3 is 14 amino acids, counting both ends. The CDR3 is CASSALKGQGAQGA.

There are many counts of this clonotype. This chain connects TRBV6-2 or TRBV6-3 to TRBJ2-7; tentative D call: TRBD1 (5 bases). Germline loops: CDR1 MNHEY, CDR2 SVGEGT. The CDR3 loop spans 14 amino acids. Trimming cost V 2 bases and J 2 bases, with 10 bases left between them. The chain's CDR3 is CASSYGDSPYEQYF. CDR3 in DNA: TGTGCCAGCAGTTACGGCGACAGCCCCTACGAGCAGTACTTC.

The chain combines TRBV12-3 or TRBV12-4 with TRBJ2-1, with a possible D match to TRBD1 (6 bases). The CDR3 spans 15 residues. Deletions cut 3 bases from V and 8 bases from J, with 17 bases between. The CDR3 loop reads CASSFVSTGSYEQFF. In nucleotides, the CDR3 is TGTGCCAGCAGTTTTGTCTCCACAGGGTCCTATGAGCAGTTCTTC.

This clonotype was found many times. Here the CDR3 reads CSARRGRAYEQYF. The CDR3 DNA reads TGCAGTGCCCGGAGAGGCAGGGCCTACGAGCAGTACTTC. This sequence joins TRBV20-1 and TRBJ2-7; weak D call: TRBD1 (5 bases). There are 13 residues in the CDR3. CDR1 is DFQATT and CDR2 is SNEGSKA in the germline V gene (reference sequence). Trimming removed 6 bases at V and 2 bases at J, with 14 bases between.

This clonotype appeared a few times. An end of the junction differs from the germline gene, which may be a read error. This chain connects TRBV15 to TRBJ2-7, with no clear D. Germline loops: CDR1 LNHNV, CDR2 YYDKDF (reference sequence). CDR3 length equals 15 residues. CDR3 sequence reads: CATSGDITSSYEQYF. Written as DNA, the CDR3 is TGTGCCACCAGCGGAGACATTACGAGCTCCTACGAGCAGTACTTC.